This T cell receptor (beta chain) was sequenced in a study of cytomegalovirus exposure and HLA in healthy donors. The PCR ran on 60 Vbeta and 13 Jbeta primers. Method: immunoSEQ multiplex PCR; TCRdb's copy keeps in-frame clones and lacks some. Seen here are roughly 150,000 clones, 75% observed once, and the top ten hold around 2.5%. Germline V gene data show CDR1 as SGHAT and CDR2 as FQNNGV. The CDR3 runs 13 residues. Trimming removed 0 bases from V and 5 bases from J, with 5 bases in between. This clone was found a few times. Sequencing was performed on PBMCs. The V and J genes are TRBV11-2 and TRBJ2-4; D remains ambiguous. The clonotype originates from a female donor in good health and CMV-seronegative. The CDR3 reads CASSLDLQNIQYF. In DNA, the CDR3 is TGTGCCAGCAGCTTAGATCTCCAAAACATTCAGTACTTC.